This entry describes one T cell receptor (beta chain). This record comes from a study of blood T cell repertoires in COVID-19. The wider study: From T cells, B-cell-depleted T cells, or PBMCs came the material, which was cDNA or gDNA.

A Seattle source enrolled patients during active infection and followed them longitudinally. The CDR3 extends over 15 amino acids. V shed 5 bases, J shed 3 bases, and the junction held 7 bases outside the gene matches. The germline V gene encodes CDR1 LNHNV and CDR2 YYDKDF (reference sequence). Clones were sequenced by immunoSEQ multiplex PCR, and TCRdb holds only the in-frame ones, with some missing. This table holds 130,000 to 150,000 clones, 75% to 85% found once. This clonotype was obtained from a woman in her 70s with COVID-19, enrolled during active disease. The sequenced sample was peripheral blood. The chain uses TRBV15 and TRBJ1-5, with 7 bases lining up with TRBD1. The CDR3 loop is CATSSRQGFNQPQHF. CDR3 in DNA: TGTGCCACCAGCTCCCGACAGGGCTTCAATCAGCCCCAGCATTTT.